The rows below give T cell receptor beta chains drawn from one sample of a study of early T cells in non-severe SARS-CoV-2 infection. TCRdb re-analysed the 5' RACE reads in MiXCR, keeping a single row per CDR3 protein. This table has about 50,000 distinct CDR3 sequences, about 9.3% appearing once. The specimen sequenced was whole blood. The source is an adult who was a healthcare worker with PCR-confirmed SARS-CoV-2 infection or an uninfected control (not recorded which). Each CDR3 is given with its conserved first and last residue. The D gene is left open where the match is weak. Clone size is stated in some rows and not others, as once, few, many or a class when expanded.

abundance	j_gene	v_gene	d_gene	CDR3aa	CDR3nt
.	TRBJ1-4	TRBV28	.	CASSFRQGTEKLFF	TGTGCCAGCAGTTTTCGGCAGGGGACTGAAAAACTGTTTTTT
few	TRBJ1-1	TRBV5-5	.	CASSLLVSREAFF	TGTGCCAGCAGCTTGCTGGTCAGCAGAGAAGCTTTCTTT
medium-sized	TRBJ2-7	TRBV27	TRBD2	CASSLTSGSREQYF	TGTGCCAGCAGTTTAACTAGCGGGAGTCGAGAGCAGTACTTC
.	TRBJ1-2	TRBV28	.	CASSLHGTYGYTF	TGTGCCAGCAGTTTACACGGGACCTATGGCTACACCTTC
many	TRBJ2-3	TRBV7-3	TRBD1	CASRTKGARTDTQYF	TGTGCCAGCAGGACGAAGGGGGCTCGCACAGATACGCAGTATTTT
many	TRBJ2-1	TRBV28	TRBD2	CASSFRTSGRGEQFF	TGTGCCAGCAGTTTCCGGACTAGCGGGAGGGGTGAGCAGTTCTTC
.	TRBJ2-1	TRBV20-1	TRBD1	CSARRPGQGFQFF	TGCAGTGCTAGACGGCCGGGACAGGGGTTCCAGTTCTTC
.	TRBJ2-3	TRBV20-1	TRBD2	CSVITGTSGWRDTQYF	TGCAGTGTCATTACCGGGACTAGCGGGTGGAGAGATACGCAGTATTTT
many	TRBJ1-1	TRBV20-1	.	CSARDVRGGTEAFF	TGCAGTGCTAGAGATGTCCGGGGCGGGACTGAAGCTTTCTTT
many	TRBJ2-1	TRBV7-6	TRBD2	CASSQGASGRHGGGNEQFF	TGTGCCAGCAGCCAAGGGGCTAGCGGGAGGCACGGGGGAGGGAATGAGCAGTTCTTC
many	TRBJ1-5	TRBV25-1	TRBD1	CASSDRGLQPQHF	TGTGCCAGCAGTGACAGGGGGCTACAGCCCCAGCATTTT
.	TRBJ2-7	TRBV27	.	CASSLIQGPPYEQYF	TGTGCCAGCAGTTTAATCCAAGGCCCACCCTACGAGCAGTACTTC
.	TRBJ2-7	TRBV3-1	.	CASSQPLSGDPYEQYF	TGTGCCAGCAGCCAACCTCTTTCAGGGGACCCCTACGAGCAGTACTTC
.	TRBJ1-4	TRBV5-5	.	CASSLSVGRNEKLFF	TGTGCCAGCAGCTTGTCGGTCGGAAGAAATGAAAAACTGTTTTTT
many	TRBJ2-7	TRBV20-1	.	CSAEGGEGAYEQYF	TGCAGTGCCGAGGGAGGGGAGGGGGCCTACGAGCAGTACTTC
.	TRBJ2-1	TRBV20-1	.	CSATPLAGRRNEQFF	TGCAGTGCTACTCCTCTGGCGGGAAGGCGGAATGAGCAGTTCTTC
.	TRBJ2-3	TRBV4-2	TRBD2	CASSQLRLAGGGAQYF	TGTGCCAGCAGCCAACTCCGACTAGCGGGAGGGGGCGCGCAGTATTTT
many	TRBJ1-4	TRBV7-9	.	CASSLERTANEKLFF	TGTGCCAGCAGCTTAGAAAGGACAGCAAATGAAAAACTGTTTTTT
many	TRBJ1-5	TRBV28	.	CASSLLGRGWPQHF	TGTGCCAGCAGTTTATTGGGCAGGGGATGGCCCCAGCATTTT
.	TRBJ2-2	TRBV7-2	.	CASSLAFEELFF	TGTGCCAGCAGCTTAGCGTTCGAGGAGCTGTTTTTT
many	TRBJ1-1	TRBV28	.	CASSPGRVIRSEAFF	TGTGCCAGCAGTCCGGGGCGGGTTATAAGGTCTGAAGCTTTCTTT
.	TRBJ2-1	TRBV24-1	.	CATTGDNEQFF	TGTGCCACCACCGGGGACAATGAGCAGTTCTTC
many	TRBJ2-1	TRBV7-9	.	CASTWSSSGPSEQFF	TGTGCCAGCACCTGGTCGAGCTCGGGACCCAGTGAGCAGTTCTTC
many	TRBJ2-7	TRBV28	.	CASSISAGLKEQYF	TGTGCCAGCAGCATATCCGCGGGGCTGAAAGAGCAGTACTTC
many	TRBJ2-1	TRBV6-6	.	CASTHSSGTSPNEQFF	TGTGCCAGCACCCATTCCTCCGGGACAAGCCCCAATGAGCAGTTCTTC
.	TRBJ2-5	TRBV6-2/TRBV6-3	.	CASSYYSDLRETQYF	TGTGCCAGCAGCTACTATAGCGATTTGCGAGAGACCCAGTACTTC
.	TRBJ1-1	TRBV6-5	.	CASSSRRTEAFF	TGTGCCAGCAGCTCTAGGAGGACTGAAGCTTTCTTT
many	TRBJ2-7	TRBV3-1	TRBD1	CASRMTGQGHPYEQYF	TGTGCCAGCAGGATGACGGGACAGGGGCACCCCTACGAGCAGTACTTC
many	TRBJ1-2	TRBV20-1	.	CSASSPSQGNQHGYTF	TGCAGTGCTAGCTCGCCGAGCCAGGGAAATCAGCATGGCTACACCTTC
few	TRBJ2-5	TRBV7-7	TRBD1	CASSPRTGGWGLQETQYF	TGTGCTAGCAGCCCTCGGACAGGGGGCTGGGGGCTCCAAGAGACCCAGTACTTC